A single sample gave rise to the 15 T cell receptor beta chains below, sequenced in a study of OX40 agonist ivuxolimab in advanced cancers. Assay: immunoSEQ multiplex PCR; the TCRdb copy retains only in-frame clones and omits some. The data contain 82,000 or so clones, approximately 92% of them singletons. Sequencing used CD4+ or CD8+ T cells sorted from blood, obtained in a trial of the OX40 agonist ivuxolimab. Source of these receptors: an adult with an advanced solid tumor such as melanoma, head and neck, liver or kidney cancer.

The V call is TRBV21-1, the J call TRBJ2-2; the table names TRBD1, a call not compared with the DNA. TRBV21-1 is tagged as a pseudogene. The CDR3 length is 17 residues. The CDR3 bases are TGTGCCAGCAGCATACGGACAGGGAAGGATCTCACCGGGGAGCTGTTTTTT. Protein product: CASSIRTGKDLTGELFF.

The chain recombines TRBV5-1 with TRBJ1-1, with a weak D call TRBD1 (6 bases). Per the germline V gene, CDR1 is SGHRS and CDR2 is YFSETQ. This CDR3 has 14 residues. V lost 4 bases to trimming and J lost 5 bases, with 15 bases between them. The CDR3 bases are TGCGCCAGCAGCCTTACAGGGCTGGTGACTGAAGCTTTCTTT. This translates into CASSLTGLVTEAFF.

This rearrangement joins TRBV6-5 to TRBJ2-5; no reliable D call. The germline CDR1 and CDR2 sequences are MNHEY and SVGAGI. V shed 6 bases and J shed 3 bases, with 17 bases lying between them. The CDR3 spans 15 residues. Here the CDR3 DNA reads TGTGCCAGCAGCCCACACCGGGCAAAAAAAGAGACCCAGTACTTC. It translates to CASSPHRAKKETQYF.

The chain links TRBV7-2 to TRBJ2-7, with D possibly matching TRBD2 (6 bases). Per the germline V gene, CDR1 is SGHTA and CDR2 is FQGNSA. The V gene lost 2 bases and the J gene lost 3 bases, with 11 bases spanning the gap. The CDR3 is made up of 14 amino acids. CDR3: CASSLRWGDYEQYF. For the CDR3, the DNA is TGTGCCAGCAGCTTACGATGGGGGGACTACGAGCAGTACTTC. Drawing the rest from reference TRBV7-2 and TRBJ2-7, the complete variable domain is GAGVSQSPSNKVTEKGKDVELRCDPISGHTALYWYRQSLGQGLEFLIYFQGNSAPDKSGLPSDRFSAERTGGSVSTLTIQRTQQEDSAVYLCASSLRWGDYEQYFGPGTRLTVT.

The DNA for the CDR3 is TGTGCCAGCAATTACTTGGACAGGGTCCCCTACGAGCAGTACTTC. Its protein product is CASNYLDRVPYEQYF. The V and J genes are TRBV2 and TRBJ2-7; TRBD1 aligns across 8 bases. Per germline, CDR1 SNHLY and CDR2 FYNNEI. This CDR3 has 15 amino acids. The trim removed 7 bases at V and 2 bases at J, leaving 10 bases unmatched.

The J gene is TRBJ1-2, the V gene TRBV9; 8 nucleotides match TRBD1. The CDR3 runs to 15 residues. J gave up 4 bases and V 4 bases, and 9 bases lay outside the gene matches. The germline V gene has CDR1 SGDLS and CDR2 YYNGEE. Written as DNA, the CDR3 is TGTGCCAGCAGCTTTGCGGGACAGGAGCCCTATGGCTACACCTTC. As protein: CASSFAGQEPYGYTF.

The chain recombines TRBV6-4 with TRBJ1-1; unclear D gene. CDR3 size: 13 residues. Looked up from germline, CDR1 is MRHNA and CDR2 is SNTAGT. Trimming cost V 4 bases and J 0 bases, with 6 bases left between them. CDR3 in DNA: TGTGCCAGCAGTGTGGAATTGAACACTGAAGCTTTCTTT. It yields the protein CASSVELNTEAFF.

The chain links TRBV5-8 to TRBJ2-7, with 7 positions matching TRBD1. CDR1 is SGHTS, CDR2 YDEGEE, per germline. The CDR3 extends over 14 amino acids. Losses at the gene ends were 0 bases for V and 3 bases for J; bases not matched to a gene: 3. The CDR3 region is CASSLADRVYEQYF. In nucleotides, the CDR3 is TGTGCCAGCAGCTTGGCAGACAGGGTCTACGAGCAGTACTTC.

This clone was detected only once. The chain has TRBV7-8 and TRBJ1-1; no clear D. This CDR3 spans 14 amino acids. Trimming left V 8 bases short and J 7 bases short, with 20 bases between. Germline CDR1 reads SGHVS; CDR2 reads FQNEAQ. This chain's CDR3 is CASQERLGPNEAFF. The CDR3 DNA follows: TGTGCCAGCCAAGAGCGTCTCGGTCCTAATGAAGCTTTCTTT.

V gene TRBV5-6 combines with J gene TRBJ1-3, with a possible D match to TRBD1 (6 bases). The CDR3 loop spans 16 amino acids. Germline loops: CDR1 SGHDT, CDR2 YYEEEE. Trimming left V 4 bases short and J 2 bases short, with 16 bases between. The CDR3 DNA follows: TGTGCCAGCAGCCGTCGGGTACAGGGCCCTGGAAACACCATATATTTT. Protein: CASSRRVQGPGNTIYF. The full variable domain, with the rest looked up from reference TRBV5-6 and TRBJ1-3, is DAGVTQSPTHLIKTRGQQVTLRCSPKSGHDTVSWYQQALGQGPQFIFQYYEEEERQRGNFPDRFSGHQFPNYSSELNVNALLLGDSALYLCASSRRVQGPGNTIYFGEGSWLTVV.

This clone occurred once. The chain combines TRBV5-1 with TRBJ2-5; tentatively, D is TRBD1 (6 bases). The CDR3 contains 16 residues. Germline V lookup: CDR1 SGHRS, CDR2 YFSETQ. The ends were cut back, 0 bases at V and 2 bases at J, with 14 bases in the middle. CDR3 in amino acids: CASSLGQAPFQETQYF. DNA of the CDR3: TGCGCCAGCAGCTTGGGACAGGCCCCCTTTCAAGAGACCCAGTACTTC.

The V call is TRBV28, the J call TRBJ2-7, with 7 nucleotides matching TRBD2. CDR1 is MDHEN, CDR2 SYDVKM, per germline. Losses at the gene ends were 2 bases for V and 3 bases for J; bases not matched to a gene: 7. The CDR3 runs 15 residues. The CDR3 region has the DNA TGTGCCAGCAGTTTAACGGCTAGCGGTAACTACGAGCAGTACTTC. Residues: CASSLTASGNYEQYF.

The chain is built from TRBV7-2 and TRBJ2-2; D ambiguous. This CDR3 has 15 residues. Germline V gene sequence: CDR1 SGHTA, CDR2 FQGNSA. Between the trimmed V and J ends, which lost 0 bases and 5 bases, there was a span of 10 bases. CDR3 sequence: CASSLAFRLTGELFF. CDR3 DNA: TGTGCCAGCAGCTTAGCATTCCGATTGACCGGGGAGCTGTTTTTT.

The V and J genes are TRBV30 and TRBJ1-1; 11 positions agree with TRBD1. After removal of 1 base from V and 5 bases from J, the junction contained 0 bases not matched to a gene. Germline V gene sequence: CDR1 GTSNPN, CDR2 SVGIG (reference sequence). The CDR3 extends over 13 amino acids. CDR3 sequence reads: CAWSGDRGTEAFF. In nucleotides, the CDR3 is TGTGCCTGGAGTGGGGACAGGGGGACTGAAGCTTTCTTT.

The chain carries TRBV5-8 and TRBJ2-2, with D perhaps matching TRBD1 or TRBD2 (5 bases each). CDR1 SGHTS and CDR2 YDEGEE come from the germline V gene. The V and J ends lost 7 bases and 5 bases respectively, with 12 bases between them. CDR3 size: 13 residues. This chain's CDR3 is CASGMGETGELFF. The CDR3 bases are TGTGCCAGCGGGATGGGGGAGACCGGGGAGCTGTTTTTT.